What follows describes a single TCR beta chain. Antigen: not known. This sample was included in a study of shared clonotypes between healthy human individuals. Study-level points and caveats: It was the non-shared clonotypes that had lower generation probabilities than clonotypes shared by all four donors.

The CDR3 runs to 14 residues. The V and J ends lost 4 bases and 0 bases respectively, with 9 bases between them. Germline lookup yields CDR1 MNHEY and CDR2 SMNVEV (reference sequence). Authors' processing steps: With immunoSEQ giving junction-only sequences and no quality scores, filtering differed. Generated by immunoSEQ multiplex PCR, the TCRdb table keeps only in-frame clones and is missing some. V and J calls and clone size follow that table, whereas D and trimming were derived from the DNA. The sample holds about 2.1 million clones; 93% are singletons and the top ten take about 1.6%. The naive CD8 fraction comprised CD45RO-negative cells positively selected for CCR7 and excluded terminally differentiated effector memory CD45RA+ cells. Only Caucasian adults living in Nashville, Tennessee served as donors.

The V gene is TRBV27, the J gene TRBJ1-1, with D maybe TRBD1 (5 bases). The source of this sequence is a man younger than 30 in good health. Some clones in this sample may be carry-over from other donors' samples. Specimen: naive CD8+ T cells from PBMCs. The CDR3: CASSSQGVNTEAFF. CDR3 coding DNA: TGTGCCAGCAGTTCCCAGGGTGTGAACACTGAAGCTTTCTTT.